One sample yielded the 18 T cell receptor beta chains listed below, sequenced in a study of blood T cell repertoires in COVID-19. Produced via immunoSEQ multiplex PCR; TCRdb's table is partial and in-frame only. The sample holds about 270,000 clones, 70% to 90% seen once. Sequenced: peripheral blood. The receptors stem from a woman aged 25-40 years with COVID-19, enrolled during active disease.

The rearrangement joins TRBV29-1 to TRBJ2-1, with a tentative D call TRBD1 (7 bases). In germline, CDR1 is SQVTM, CDR2 ANQGSEA. There are 13 residues in the CDR3. Trimming removed 7 bases from V and 7 bases from J, with 17 bases in between. Here the CDR3 reads CSAAEGARNEQFF. Here the CDR3 DNA reads TGCAGCGCAGCGGAGGGGGCGCGAAATGAGCAGTTCTTC.

The rearrangement joins TRBV3-1 (or the pseudogene TRBV3-2) to TRBJ1-6, with 9 bases fitting TRBD1. Per the germline V gene, CDR1 is LGHDT and CDR2 is YNNKEL (reference sequence). V lost 6 bases, J lost 7 bases, and 10 bases stayed unmatched. This CDR3 contains 16 residues. Here the CDR3 reads CASRRSDRGNNSPLHF. CDR3 sequence (DNA): TGTGCCAGCAGAAGATCGGACAGGGGTAACAATTCACCCCTCCACTTT.

The V call is TRBV20-1, the J call TRBJ1-2; the D gene is possibly TRBD1 (6 bases). This CDR3 is built from 11 residues. Germline CDR1 and CDR2: DFQATT and SNEGSKA (reference sequence). CDR3 sequence (DNA): TGCAGCTACCAAGGGGGCTATGGCTACACCTTC. Its translation: CSYQGGYGYTF.

The chain uses TRBV5-4 and TRBJ1-1, with D possibly matching TRBD1 (6 bases). The ends were cut back, 4 bases at V and 1 base at J, with 20 bases in the middle. There are 17 residues in the CDR3. The germline CDR1 and CDR2 sequences are SGHNT and YYREEE (reference sequence). The CDR3 DNA reads as TGTGCCAGCAGCCCTAACAGGGCCCTATACTCGAACACTGAAGCTTTCTTT. It specifies CASSPNRALYSNTEAFF.

The chain has TRBV3-1 (or the pseudogene TRBV3-2) and TRBJ2-1; 11 bases are shared with TRBD2. This CDR3 contains 15 residues. The germline gives CDR1 LGHDT, CDR2 YNNKEL (reference sequence). V was pared by 5 bases and J by 7 bases, with 7 bases of the junction left unmatched. DNA of the CDR3: TGTGCCAGCAGCTTCTTGTTAGCGGGAGGGAATGAGCAGTTCTTC. Protein sequence: CASSFLLAGGNEQFF.

The chain recombines TRBV5-4 with TRBJ1-3, with a weak D call TRBD1 (5 bases). This CDR3 contains 13 residues. In germline, CDR1 is SGHNT, CDR2 YYREEE (reference sequence). V lost 0 bases and J 9 bases, leaving 10 bases between the germline ends. The CDR3 DNA is TGTGCCAGCAGCTTGGCTGGAGGGACCACCATATATTTT. Translation gives CASSLAGGTTIYF.

The chain is built from TRBV4-1 and TRBJ2-5; TRBD2 is a possible D gene (5 bases). V gave up 5 bases and J gave up 5 bases, with 21 bases separating them. There are 16 residues in the CDR3. Germline CDR1 reads MGHRA; CDR2 reads YSYEKL. CDR3 nucleotide sequence: TGCGCCAGCAGCACTCGGCGGGCCCCTTTTGGGGAGACCCAGTACTTC. This encodes CASSTRRAPFGETQYF.

The chain couples TRBV5-8 to TRBJ1-1; D is ambiguous. The CDR3 length is 12 residues. Trimming took off 7 bases at V and 11 bases at J, with 18 bases between the two ends. The V gene's germline CDR1 is SGHTS and CDR2 YDEGEE. The CDR3 DNA reads TGTGCCAGCTACCTGGAGGCCCCACCGGCTTTCTTT. It yields the protein CASYLEAPPAFF.

This clone came up a few times. J is TRBJ2-2 and V is TRBV12-5, with D possibly matching TRBD2 (5 bases). The CDR3 has 14 amino acids. V dropped 5 bases and J dropped 3 bases, with 10 bases sitting between them. Germline V lookup: CDR1 LGHNT, CDR2 FRNRAP. The CDR3 DNA reads as TGTGCTAGTGGTCCCACCGGGGACACCGGGGAGCTGTTTTTT. Translating it yields CASGPTGDTGELFF.

The CDR3 sequence is CASRIQGAPNQPQHF. The CDR3 coding sequence is TGTGCCAGTAGGATACAGGGGGCCCCCAATCAGCCCCAGCATTTT. V usage is TRBV19 and J usage is TRBJ1-5; 9 bases line up with TRBD1. The CDR3 is 15 residues long. The V gene's germline CDR1 is LNHDA and CDR2 SQIVND (reference sequence). Germline trimming cut 6 bases from V and 3 bases from J; bases unmatched to any gene: 6.

The V and J genes are TRBV5-1 and TRBJ1-1; 8 nucleotides align to TRBD1. CDR1 and CDR2 from the germline V gene are SGHRS and YFSETQ. The CDR3 is made up of 17 amino acids. The junction had 15 bases not matched to a gene; V was cut back by 7 bases and J by 1 base. CDR3 nucleotides: TGCGCCAGCGCCACCAGGGGGCCTATCACGAGGAACACTGAAGCTTTCTTT. Its protein product is CASATRGPITRNTEAFF.

The chain recombines TRBV5-5 with TRBJ1-1; D may be TRBD1 (6 bases). CDR1 is SGHKS, CDR2 YYEKEE, per germline (reference sequence). The CDR3 length is 16 residues. Between the trimmed V and J ends, which lost 0 bases and 1 base, there was a span of 13 bases. The DNA of the CDR3 is TGTGCCAGCAGCTTGGGGGTGGGACAAGCGAACACTGAAGCTTTCTTT. Its translation: CASSLGVGQANTEAFF. Drawing the rest from reference TRBV5-5 and TRBJ1-1, the complete variable domain is DAGVTQSPTHLIKTRGQQVTLRCSPISGHKSVSWYQQVLGQGPQFIFQYYEKEERGRGNFPDRFSARQFPNYSSELNVNALLLGDSALYLCASSLGVGQANTEAFFGQGTRLTVV.

This clone was found once. This chain joins TRBV2 and TRBJ1-1; 9 bases match TRBD1. CDR1 is SNHLY, CDR2 FYNNEI, per germline. Trimming removed 4 bases from V and 3 bases from J; junction bases left unmatched: 0. CDR3 length: 13 amino acids. CDR3 in amino acids: CASSGQGDTEAFF. As DNA, the CDR3 is TGTGCCAGCAGTGGACAGGGGGACACTGAAGCTTTCTTT.

The rearrangement joins TRBV18 to TRBJ1-1; D remains ambiguous. Trimming stripped 4 bases from V and 1 base from J, with 4 bases between. The CDR3 has 12 residues. The V gene's germline CDR1 is KGHSH and CDR2 LQKENI. CDR3 coding DNA: TGTGCCAGCTCACGACAGAACACTGAAGCTTTCTTT. Translation: CASSRQNTEAFF. The full variable domain, rest sourced from reference TRBV18 and TRBJ1-1, is NAGVMQNPRHLVRRRGQEARLRCSPMKGHSHVYWYRQLPEEGLKFMVYLQKENIIDESGMPKERFSAEFPKEGPSILRIQQVVRGDSAAYFCASSRQNTEAFFGQGTRLTVV.

This sequence joins TRBV12-1 and TRBJ1-5. TRBV12-1 has pseudogene status. This CDR3 has 15 amino acids. CDR3 sequence: CASSSAGPSDQPQHF. CDR3 DNA: TGTGCCAGCAGCTCCGCGGGCCCGTCGGATCAGCCCCAGCATTTT.

This clone was observed a single time. CDR3 sequence (DNA): TGTGCCAGCAGTCCAAGAGACTATGGCTACACCTTC. Its translation: CASSPRDYGYTF. The genes are TRBV28 and TRBJ1-2; D gene uncertain. Germline loops: CDR1 MDHEN, CDR2 SYDVKM. CDR3 length: 12 amino acids. Trimming cost V 5 bases and J 3 bases, with 7 bases left between them.

The chain has TRBV4-1 and TRBJ2-1; 11 bases match TRBD2. CDR3 length equals 16 residues. Per germline, CDR1 MGHRA and CDR2 YSYEKL. Losses at the gene ends were 3 bases for V and 4 bases for J; bases not matched to a gene: 5. The CDR3 coding sequence is TGCGCCAGCAGCCAGGAGTCTAGCGGGGGGTACAATGAGCAGTTCTTC. It is translated as CASSQESSGGYNEQFF.

This CDR3 is CASSQGQATTNEKLFF. CDR3 sequence (DNA): TGTGCCAGCAGTCAAGGACAGGCGACAACTAATGAAAAACTGTTTTTT. The chain recombines TRBV11-2 with TRBJ1-4, with 7 bases identical to TRBD1. In germline, CDR1 is SGHAT, CDR2 FQNNGV. The CDR3 sequence is 16 residues long. V lost 6 bases to trimming and J lost 0 bases; unmatched junction nucleotides: 7.